This TCR beta chain was observed in a study of cytomegalovirus exposure and HLA in healthy donors. Overall study results and limits: With high specificity and sensitivity, the classifier reportedly diagnosed cytomegalovirus status. In an earlier analysis, productive rearrangement rates for most beta V segments clustered near 87% or 30%.

In regard to this clone: The antigen remains unidentified.

Germline assignment: CDR1 MNHEY and CDR2 SMNVEV (reference sequence). This CDR3 spans 14 amino acids. PCR primers comprised 60 Vbeta and 13 Jbeta primers. Clones were read by immunoSEQ multiplex PCR, and TCRdb kept only the in-frame ones, dropping some. The sample shows 250,000 to 350,000 clones, approximately 80% of them seen only once. The chain links TRBV27 to TRBJ2-5; D unresolved. The end of the DNA fits TRBJ2-7 better, so the J call may be wrong. What was sequenced was PBMCs. This receptor was obtained from a girl aged 2 to 9 in good health and CMV-seronegative. The CDR3 sequence: CASRTAFSSYEQYF. CDR3 DNA: TGTGCCAGCAGGACCGCATTTAGCTCCTACGAGCAGTACTTC.